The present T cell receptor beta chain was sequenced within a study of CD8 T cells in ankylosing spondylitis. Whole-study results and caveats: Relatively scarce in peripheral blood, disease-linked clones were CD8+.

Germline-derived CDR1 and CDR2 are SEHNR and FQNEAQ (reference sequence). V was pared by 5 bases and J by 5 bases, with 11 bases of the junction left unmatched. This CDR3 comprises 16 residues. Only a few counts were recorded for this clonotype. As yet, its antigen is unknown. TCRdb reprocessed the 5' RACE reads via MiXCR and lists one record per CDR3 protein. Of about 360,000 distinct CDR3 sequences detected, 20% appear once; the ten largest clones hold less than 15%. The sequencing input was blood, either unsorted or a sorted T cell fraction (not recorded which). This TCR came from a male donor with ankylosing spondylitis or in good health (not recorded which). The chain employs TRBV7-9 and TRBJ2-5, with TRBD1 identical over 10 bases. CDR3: CASSMEGDRGSETQYF. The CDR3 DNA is TGTGCCAGCAGCATGGAGGGGGACAGGGGCAGTGAGACCCAGTACTTC.